What follows are 21 T cell receptor beta chains derived from one specimen sequenced in a study of beta chain features in type 1 diabetes. General study results and limits: All four CD4+ subsets of Type 1 diabetes patients contained TCRB CDR3s that were moderately but significantly shorter.

These receptors are not linked to any known antigen. Expressed TCRB transcripts were sequenced because the entire RNA isolate underwent reverse transcription. The method was immunoSEQ multiplex PCR; TCRdb's version includes in-frame clones alone and lacks a portion of them. This table holds around 340,000 clones, around 8.5% found once. Sequencing was done on a sample of central memory CD4+ T cells from blood. The receptor source for this set is a man in his thirties or forties with type 1 diabetes.

There are a few counts of this clone. The V call is TRBV2, the J call TRBJ1-3; 8 bases fit TRBD1. Germline lookup yields CDR1 SNHLY and CDR2 FYNNEI. The CDR3 covers 14 residues. Losses at the gene ends were 6 bases for V and 4 bases for J; bases not matched to a gene: 5. DNA of the CDR3: TGTGCCAGCAGCTCCCAGGGGGCGGGAAACACCATATATTTT. As protein: CASSSQGAGNTIYF.

Only a few counts were recorded for this clone. The chain carries TRBV10-3 and TRBJ2-3; D not resolved. The germline V gene has CDR1 ENHRY and CDR2 SYGVKD. Between the trimmed V and J ends, which lost 7 bases and 1 base, there was a span of 9 bases. The CDR3 is made up of 13 amino acids. CDR3: CAITKDGTDTQYF. The CDR3 bases are TGTGCCATCACGAAGGACGGCACAGATACGCAGTATTTT.

V and J are TRBV5-1 and TRBJ1-6; 7 bases fit TRBD1. The ends lost 0 bases at V and 4 bases at J; junction bases unmatched: 4. The CDR3 contains 16 residues. Per the germline V gene, CDR1 is SGHRS and CDR2 is YFSETQ. The CDR3: CASSLGGQTYNSPLHF. In DNA, the CDR3 is TGCGCCAGCAGCTTGGGGGGACAGACGTATAATTCACCCCTCCACTTT.

This clone has just a few counts. Distinct nucleotide sequences in the sample also encode this CDR3. The chain joins TRBV2 to TRBJ1-5; D remains ambiguous. Germline CDR1 SNHLY, CDR2 FYNNEI. This CDR3 region has 12 residues. Trimming left V 6 bases short and J 1 base short, with 4 bases between. The CDR3 protein is CASSESNQPQHF. The DNA of the CDR3 is TGTGCCAGCAGCGAAAGCAATCAGCCCCAGCATTTT.

This CDR3 is CASSATGTGVYGYTF. The CDR3 DNA sequence: TGTGCCAGCAGCGCGACCGGGACAGGGGTCTATGGCTACACCTTC. The genes are TRBV7-2 and TRBJ1-2, with TRBD1 matching 10 bases. V lost 5 bases to trimming and J lost 4 bases; unmatched junction nucleotides: 7. The CDR3 covers 15 residues. Looked up from germline, CDR1 is SGHTA and CDR2 is FQGNSA.

This clone was seen a handful of times. V gene TRBV9 combines with J gene TRBJ2-1; 8 positions match TRBD2. V was clipped by 3 bases and J by 6 bases; unmatched bases: 11. This CDR3 region has 16 residues. Germline CDR1 and CDR2: SGDLS and YYNGEE. In DNA, the CDR3 is TGTGCCAGCAGCGCAACCGGGACTAGGGAGTTCAATGAGCAGTTCTTC. Translated, it gives CASSATGTREFNEQFF.

The rearrangement links TRBV6-6 to TRBJ2-2, with 7 nucleotides matching TRBD1. V trimming: 5 bases; J trimming: 8 bases; junction bases outside the gene matches: 8. The CDR3 is 14 amino acids. Looked up from germline, CDR1 is MNHNY and CDR2 is SVGAGI (reference sequence). The CDR3 loop reads CASSPRQGSGELFF. The CDR3, as DNA: TGTGCCAGCAGTCCCCGACAGGGTTCAGGGGAGCTGTTTTTT.

There are a few counts of this clone. This chain joins TRBV7-2 and TRBJ2-1, with D possibly being TRBD1 (6 bases). This CDR3 has 13 amino acids. Trimming pared 4 bases from V and 5 bases from J, leaving 9 bases between. The germline gives CDR1 SGHTA, CDR2 FQGNSA. CDR3 loop: CASSSNRDNEQFF. The CDR3 region has the DNA TGTGCCAGCAGCTCCAACAGGGACAATGAGCAGTTCTTC.

The table lists this clone with a few counts. The chain recombines TRBV7-2 with TRBJ2-2, with D maybe TRBD2 (6 bases). The CDR3 is made up of 15 amino acids. The V end was cut by 4 bases, the J end by 8 bases, with 17 bases between. In germline, CDR1 is SGHTA, CDR2 FQGNSA. The CDR3 DNA follows: TGTGCCAGCAGCTCCCGGGACTTCCCGACGGGGGAGCTGTTTTTT. Translating gives CASSSRDFPTGELFF.

This clone was seen at least ten times. CDR3: CATAGTQETQYF. Here the CDR3 DNA reads TGTGCCACAGCCGGGACTCAAGAGACCCAGTACTTC. The V and J genes are TRBV10-3 and TRBJ2-5, with D possibly matching TRBD2 (6 bases). V lost 10 bases to trimming and J lost 2 bases, with 11 bases between them. Germline V lookup: CDR1 ENHRY, CDR2 SYGVKD. The CDR3 spans 12 residues.

The V call is TRBV9, the J call TRBJ1-2; the D is unclear. Deletions cut 0 bases from V and 6 bases from J, with 9 bases between. In germline, CDR1 is SGDLS, CDR2 YYNGEE. This CDR3 has 13 residues. The CDR3 spells CASSVDLTDGYTF. Written as DNA, the CDR3 is TGTGCCAGCAGCGTAGATTTGACGGATGGCTACACCTTC.

This chain uses TRBV28 with TRBJ2-1; 7 bases fit TRBD1. Per the germline V gene, CDR1 is MDHEN and CDR2 is SYDVKM. The length of the CDR3 is 14 residues. V gave up 4 bases and J gave up 6 bases; unmatched junction bases: 6. The chain's CDR3 is CASSSTRQGNEQFF. The CDR3 nucleotides read TGTGCCAGCAGTTCGACGAGACAGGGCAATGAGCAGTTCTTC.

The rearrangement uses TRBV5-4 and TRBJ1-2, with D possibly matching TRBD1 (6 bases). The germline gives CDR1 SGHNT, CDR2 YYREEE (reference sequence). This CDR3 region has 15 residues. Deletions cut 3 bases from V and 0 bases from J, with 12 bases between. Here the CDR3 DNA reads TGTGCCAGCAGCTCCGGGACAAGAGCTAACTATGGCTACACCTTC. Translation: CASSSGTRANYGYTF.

The sample holds a few counts of this clone. The chain is built from TRBV4-3 and TRBJ2-3; 11 bases are a match to TRBD2. This CDR3 is 16 amino acids long. Losses at the gene ends were 5 bases for V and 6 bases for J; bases not matched to a gene: 10. Germline CDR1 reads LGHNA; CDR2 reads YSLEER. The CDR3 region is CASSSWTSGLRDTQYF. For the CDR3, the DNA is TGCGCCAGCAGCTCTTGGACTAGCGGGTTAAGGGATACGCAGTATTTT.

The rearrangement uses TRBV2 and TRBJ2-7; D is tentatively TRBD1 or TRBD2 (5 bases each). Trimming took off 6 bases at V and 2 bases at J, with 14 bases between the two ends. The germline V gene has CDR1 SNHLY and CDR2 FYNNEI. This CDR3 is 14 amino acids long. CDR3: CASSTGPPAYEQYF. CDR3 nucleotide sequence: TGTGCCAGCAGCACGGGACCGCCGGCCTACGAGCAGTACTTC.

V usage is TRBV9 and J usage is TRBJ2-5; TRBD2 is a possible D gene (6 bases). Germline-derived CDR1 and CDR2 are SGDLS and YYNGEE. The V and J ends lost 0 bases and 6 bases respectively, with 12 bases between them. The CDR3 is made up of 14 amino acids. CDR3 sequence: CASSVGASAQTQYF. In DNA, the CDR3 is TGTGCCAGCAGCGTAGGGGCTAGCGCCCAGACCCAGTACTTC.

A few counts support this clone. J is TRBJ2-5 and V is TRBV7-2, with D unclear. The CDR3 loop spans 14 amino acids. Germline V gives CDR1 SGHTA, CDR2 FQGNSA. Trimming pared 3 bases from V and 5 bases from J, leaving 13 bases between. The DNA for the CDR3 is TGTGCCAGCAGCTTTTGGGCGGCTGGGGAGACCCAGTACTTC. Translating it yields CASSFWAAGETQYF.

Only a few counts were recorded for this clone. The chain employs TRBV6-6 and TRBJ2-5; D gene ambiguous. Germline V gives CDR1 MNHNY, CDR2 SVGAGI (reference sequence). This CDR3 is 14 amino acids long. Trimming stripped 8 bases from V and 2 bases from J, with 15 bases between. The DNA of the CDR3 is TGTGCCAGCGCCCCCAGACTCCAACAAGAGACCCAGTACTTC. Its translation is CASAPRLQQETQYF.

V and J are TRBV11-2 and TRBJ2-5; 8 nucleotides align to TRBD1. The V segment lost 5 bases and the J segment 2 bases; nucleotides outside the gene matches: 4. Germline CDR1 is SGHAT and CDR2 is FQNNGV. This CDR3 region has 14 residues. The CDR3 region is CASSVTGGQETQYF. The CDR3 coding sequence is TGTGCCAGCAGCGTAACAGGGGGACAAGAGACCCAGTACTTC.

This clone was found a few times. The chain is built from TRBV6-5 and TRBJ2-1; 8 nucleotides agree with TRBD2. The CDR3 covers 13 residues. Trimming removed 6 bases from V and 9 bases from J; junction bases left unmatched: 7. Germline V CDR1 and CDR2: MNHEY, SVGAGI. The CDR3, as DNA: TGTGCCAGCAGACGGGGGGGCCGGGTTGAGCAGTTCTTC. Protein: CASRRGGRVEQFF.

This clone was seen a few times. The chain uses TRBV4-2 and TRBJ1-2, with D maybe TRBD1 (5 bases). The germline V and J ends were trimmed by 1 base and 4 bases, with 13 bases remaining between them. Germline V gives CDR1 LGHNA, CDR2 YNFKEQ. The CDR3 contains 15 residues. CDR3 region: CASSQGDSNTYGYTF. CDR3 bases: TGTGCCAGCAGCCAAGGAGACAGTAATACCTATGGCTACACCTTC.